This T cell receptor (beta chain) was retrieved from a study of blood T cells in healthy people across ages. This clonotype has just a few counts. A J-beta primer mix and a sample-barcoded 5' primer were used in a second PCR of roughly 7 to 12 cycles. Each cDNA was tagged by a template-switch adaptor containing 12 random nucleotides. TCRdb re-derived calls from the 5' RACE reads in MiXCR, one entry per CDR3 protein. The table shows approximately 800,000 distinct CDR3 sequences, with approximately 25% occurring only once. The junction had 7 bases not matched to a gene; V was cut back by 5 bases and J by 4 bases. There are 14 residues in the CDR3. The V gene's germline CDR1 is MDHEN and CDR2 SYDVKM. Donors were healthy Caucasian individuals from Russia aged about 6 to 100. A further study also used this sample, focusing on T cells of mothers and their children. In that study: A slight, non-significant increase in overlap was found for related mother-child pairs relative to unrelated pairs.

The rearrangement joins TRBV28 to TRBJ2-5; 7 bases agree with TRBD2. Sequenced material: blood. This sequence originates from a boy younger than 18 in good health. The CDR3 loop is CASSKLGGGETQYF. CDR3 sequence (DNA): TGTGCCAGCAGTAAACTCGGCGGGGGAGAGACCCAGTACTTC. The complete variable domain, with remaining parts taken from reference TRBV28 and TRBJ2-5, reads DVKVTQSSRYLVKRTGEKVFLECVQDMDHENMFWYRQDPGLGLRLIYFSYDVKMKEKGDIPEGYSVSREKKERFSLILESASTNQTSMYLCASSKLGGGETQYFGPGTRLLVL.